A selection of T cell receptor beta chains follows, all from one sample in a study of graft-versus-host responses after intestinal transplantation. Libraries were prepared by immunoSEQ multiplex PCR; TCRdb keeps only in-frame clonotypes and omits some of them. Altogether under 7,500 clones are present, about 64% being singletons, with the ten largest covering around 5.5%. The source material was ileum tissue, sampled less than 60 days after transplant. The receptors come from a human patient who received an intestinal transplant, so some T cells may come from the graft donor. Each CDR3 is given without its conserved first and last residue. Only some rows state a clone size, as once, few, many or a class for expanded clones.

V	size	J	CDR3
TRBV6-5	few	TRBJ1-1	ASSYGPDRGNTEAF
TRBV5-1	.	TRBJ2-3	ASSLARDTPSDTQY
TRBV11-2	.	TRBJ1-2	ASTLTVGGYT
TRBV27	.	TRBJ2-1	ASSLSGLYEQF
TRBV28	once	TRBJ2-3	ASSLSGGSETDTQY
TRBV6-5	.	TRBJ2-2	ASEAENTGELF
TRBV7-8	.	TRBJ2-3	ASSTPTQGTIDTDTQY
TRBV9	.	TRBJ2-3	ASSVVGQGYTDTQY
TRBV6-5	.	TRBJ2-3	ASKAAGGTDTQY
TRBV11-2	.	TRBJ2-5	ASSPPRAGQETQY
TRBV9	.	TRBJ2-1	ASSVAGNSYNEQF
TRBV10-3	.	TRBJ1-1	AISAGDTEAF
TRBV7-2	.	TRBJ2-1	ASSLYGGGMDNEQF
TRBV27	.	TRBJ2-4	ASSLLAGGPGVR
TRBV18	few	TRBJ2-2	ASSPRQNTGELF
TRBV28	.	TRBJ1-1	ASRRGGTF
TRBV5-1	.	TRBJ1-5	ASSLGTGASWPQH
TRBV5-4	.	TRBJ2-2	ASSHGLAGDTGELF
TRBV6-4	few	TRBJ2-3	ASSDLAGGTDTQY
TRBV7-2	.	TRBJ2-3	ASSLERGGTDTQY
TRBV28	medium-sized	TRBJ1-2	ASRPPTGDYGYT
TRBV28	.	TRBJ2-5	ASNTGETQY
TRBV29-1	few	TRBJ1-3	SVGVSSGNTIY
TRBV11-2	.	TRBJ2-1	ASSLGLGPYNEQF
TRBV6-1	.	TRBJ2-5	ASSGPRITSQETQY
TRBV5-4	.	TRBJ2-1	ASSLAVTGYYNEQF
TRBV4-2	once	TRBJ2-3	ASSQDPPATSGGPTDTQY
TRBV5-6	.	TRBJ2-2	ASSRQGQRNTGELL
TRBV6-1	.	TRBJ1-1	ASRIPGGRDTEAF
TRBV10-2	.	TRBJ2-1	ASRGTGGNEQF
TRBV6-6	few	TRBJ1-5	ASSYPKGDEPQH
TRBV4-1	few	TRBJ1-3	ASSQWEGNTIY
TRBV7-9	few	TRBJ2-4	ASSSRQGYENIQY
TRBV28	.	TRBJ2-3	ASSQTSGGTDTQY
TRBV21-1	.	TRBJ1-2	ASSPTGTEHYGYT
TRBV7-3	.	TRBJ2-3	ASSLTGGSPTDTQY
TRBV6-1	.	TRBJ2-1	ASSEALGQGNEQF
TRBV4-1	.	TRBJ1-5	ASSLGPGSGNQPQH
TRBV28	.	TRBJ1-2	ASKISGLKDYGYT
TRBV4-3	.	TRBJ2-3	ASSVSGNFISTGTHTQY
TRBV5-6	once	TRBJ1-4	ASSEGSSNEKLF
TRBV14	.	TRBJ2-4	ASSQAQGARLIQY
TRBV7-9	few	TRBJ1-2	ASSLQVSVKGYT
TRBV29-1	.	TRBJ2-5	SVGQSQETQY
TRBV5-4	once	TRBJ2-3	ASSPSVTDTQY
TRBV6-1	large	TRBJ2-3	ASWLSGGDTQY
TRBV7-8	.	TRBJ1-5	ASSLAVEFSNQPQH
TRBV6-1	.	TRBJ2-2	ASKTGYPGELF
TRBV6-5	.	TRBJ1-6	ASSYMPGRNSPLH
TRBV9	.	TRBJ2-2	ASSESGTSTGELF
TRBV19	.	TRBJ2-1	ASMHSGGDEQF
TRBV4-2	.	TRBJ2-4	ASSQGSSRDSTY
TRBV28	few	TRBJ2-5	ASTTLAGDFTQY
TRBV10-3	.	TRBJ1-2	AISEERRGTPNYGYT
TRBV27	once	TRBJ1-1	ASSSRTGVDTEAF